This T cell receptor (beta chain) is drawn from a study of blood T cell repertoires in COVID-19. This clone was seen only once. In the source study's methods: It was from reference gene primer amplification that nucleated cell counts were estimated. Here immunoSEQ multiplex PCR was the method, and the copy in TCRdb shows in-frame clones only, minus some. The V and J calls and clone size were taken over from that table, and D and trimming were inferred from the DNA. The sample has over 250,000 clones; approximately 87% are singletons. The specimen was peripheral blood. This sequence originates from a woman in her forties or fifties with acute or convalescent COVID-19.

The CDR3 region is CASSLTGDYGYTF. As DNA, the CDR3 is TGTGCCAGCAGCCTAACAGGGGACTATGGCTACACCTTC. The chain employs TRBV7-9 and TRBJ1-2; 7 bases are shared with TRBD1. The CDR3 extends over 13 amino acids. With V trimmed by 5 bases and J by 3 bases, 3 bases remained unmatched. CDR1 and CDR2 (germline): SEHNR, FQNEAQ (reference sequence).